Detailed here is one T cell receptor (beta chain). This specimen belongs to a study of long-term antiretroviral therapy in people with HIV. Germline values: CDR1 MRHNA, CDR2 SNTAGT. Trimming shortened V by 1 base and J by 3 bases, and 13 bases separated the two germline ends. The length of the CDR3 is 16 residues. Version v3.0 of the immunoSEQ assay was performed at survey level. Measured with immunoSEQ multiplex PCR; TCRdb has only the in-frame clones, and not every one. The sample shows fewer than 15,000 clones, about 77% of them seen only once. Participants with HIV, all of them, were treated in the United States.

The sequence was obtained from a woman aged 18-29 years with HIV. The sequenced sample was unsorted PBMCs, obtained 1.3 years after starting antiretroviral therapy. The chain uses TRBV6-4 and TRBJ2-1, with D unresolved. CDR3 DNA sequence: TGTGCCAGCAGTGACTTAGAAGAAATCCTCTACAATGAGCAGTTCTTC. Protein product: CASSDLEEILYNEQFF.